The 8 T cell receptor beta chains presented below share a single source sample, sequenced in a study of cytomegalovirus exposure and HLA in healthy donors. The PCR ran on 60 Vbeta and 13 Jbeta primers. The protocol was immunoSEQ multiplex PCR, while the TCRdb copy is restricted to in-frame clones and leaves out a portion. The repertoire consists of more than 150,000 clones, with about 80% occurring once and the leading ten covering roughly 2.6%. Source material: PBMCs. These receptors all come from a woman aged 50 to 60 in good health and CMV-seropositive.

V is TRBV9 and J is TRBJ2-3, with TRBD2 identical over 9 bases. CDR1 and CDR2 (germline): SGDLS, YYNGEE. V was pared by 2 bases and J by 5 bases, with 6 bases of the junction left unmatched. This CDR3 region has 15 residues. The CDR3: CASSVAGGHGDTQYF. The CDR3 DNA sequence: TGTGCCAGCAGCGTCGCGGGGGGGCACGGAGATACGCAGTATTTT.

The rearrangement links TRBV7-3 to TRBJ2-3, with D possibly matching TRBD2 (7 bases). Trimming removed 5 bases from V and 4 bases from J, with 16 bases in between. The CDR3 totals 15 residues. Germline CDR1 SGHTA, CDR2 FQGTGA. The CDR3 bases are TGTGCCAGCAGCCAAGGGGGGGGGCCGTCAGATACGCAGTATTTT. Translated: CASSQGGGPSDTQYF.

In this sample, this clone turned up a few times. The chain employs TRBV5-5 and TRBJ2-1; D is unclear. The germline V gene has CDR1 SGHKS and CDR2 YYEKEE (reference sequence). CDR3 length: 13 amino acids. V lost 0 bases, J lost 5 bases, and 6 bases lay in between. DNA for the CDR3: TGTGCCAGCAGCTTGGGCACAAACAATGAGCAGTTCTTC. Its protein is CASSLGTNNEQFF.

The chain uses TRBV29-1 and TRBJ2-1, with TRBD1 matching over 7 bases. This CDR3 spans 15 amino acids. V gave up 1 base and J gave up 2 bases; unmatched junction bases: 5. Per the germline V gene, CDR1 is SQVTM and CDR2 is ANQGSEA. In nucleotides, the CDR3 is TGCAGCGTTGAAGTCTGGGACAGTCCCTACAATGAGCAGTTCTTC. Translation: CSVEVWDSPYNEQFF.

The chain uses TRBV4-2 and TRBJ2-4, with 8 bases identical to TRBD2. V lost 3 bases, J lost 9 bases, and 10 bases stayed unmatched. In germline, CDR1 is LGHNA, CDR2 YNFKEQ. This CDR3 comprises 15 residues. The CDR3 coding sequence is TGTGCCAGCAGCCATTCGTACGGGGGGGCTGGCATTCAGTACTTC. Translation gives CASSHSYGGAGIQYF.

This chain joins TRBV27 and TRBJ2-3; the match to TRBD2 covers 11 bases. This CDR3 has 16 residues. Germline V gene data show CDR1 as MNHEY and CDR2 as SMNVEV (reference sequence). Trimming took 3 bases from V and 2 from J; bases not matched to a gene: 4. CDR3 residues: CASSLASGGITDTQYF. The CDR3 DNA is TGTGCCAGCAGTTTGGCTAGCGGGGGGATCACAGATACGCAGTATTTT.

The V gene is TRBV6-1, the J gene TRBJ1-2; perhaps TRBD1 as D (5 bases). Trimming removed 8 bases from V and 4 bases from J, with 14 bases in between. The CDR3 has 13 residues. CDR1 MNHNS and CDR2 SASEGT come from the germline V gene. This CDR3 reads CASRGGEGYGYTF. The CDR3 DNA reads as TGTGCCAGCCGAGGAGGGGAGGGCTATGGCTACACCTTC.

V is TRBV9 and J is TRBJ2-5; D is possibly TRBD2 (6 bases). This CDR3 region has 15 residues. Per the germline V gene, CDR1 is SGDLS and CDR2 is YYNGEE. V was trimmed by 4 bases and J by 5 bases, leaving 18 bases between them. For the CDR3, the DNA is TGTGCCAGCAGCCCGTTAGCGGATCCTAGGGAGACCCAGTACTTC. Protein sequence: CASSPLADPRETQYF.